A selection of T cell receptor beta chains follows, all from one sample in a study of blood T cells in healthy people across ages. Using its own MiXCR run on the 5' RACE reads, TCRdb lists one record per CDR3 protein. Among more than 1,400,000 distinct CDR3 sequences listed, around two fifths were seen once. The sample was blood. Receptor source: a woman in her late teens or twenties in good health. Both conserved end residues are part of each CDR3. Each record gives: clone size, D gene, J gene, V gene, CDR3 DNA, CDR3 protein. A D gene is named only where the DNA matches it firmly. A row's size may be missing; if present it is once, few, many or a size class.

clone_size: -; d_call: TRBD2; j_call: TRBJ2-1; v_call: TRBV6-1; cdr3_nt: TGTGCCACCTATTCCGGGACTAGCGGGAGGGATGAGCAGTTCTTC; cdr3_aa: CATYSGTSGRDEQFF
clone_size: few; d_call: -; j_call: TRBJ1-3; v_call: TRBV5-1; cdr3_nt: TGTGCCAGCAGTTCCGGAAACACCATATATTTT; cdr3_aa: CASSSGNTIYF
clone_size: many; d_call: -; j_call: TRBJ2-3; v_call: TRBV6-2/TRBV6-3; cdr3_nt: TGTGCCAGCAGTTACTCGAAGGGTGGGCGGTTAGGCACAGATACGCAGTATTTT; cdr3_aa: CASSYSKGGRLGTDTQYF
clone_size: -; d_call: TRBD2; j_call: TRBJ2-1; v_call: TRBV27; cdr3_nt: TGTGCCAGCAGTTTTACCGTGACTAGCGGGGGGAACAATGAGCAGTTCTTC; cdr3_aa: CASSFTVTSGGNNEQFF
clone_size: -; d_call: -; j_call: TRBJ2-7; v_call: TRBV15; cdr3_nt: TGTGCCACCAGCAGAGGAGGTAACTCGGAGCAGTACTTC; cdr3_aa: CATSRGGNSEQYF
clone_size: -; d_call: TRBD1; j_call: TRBJ1-2; v_call: TRBV5-1; cdr3_nt: TGCGCCAGCAGTCACCGACAGGGACCCATCTATGGCTACACCTTC; cdr3_aa: CASSHRQGPIYGYTF
clone_size: -; d_call: -; j_call: TRBJ1-4; v_call: TRBV4-1; cdr3_nt: TGCGCCAGCACCAAAAGCCCCGGACAGAATGAAAAACTGTTTTTT; cdr3_aa: CASTKSPGQNEKLFF
clone_size: many; d_call: -; j_call: TRBJ2-3; v_call: TRBV12-3/TRBV12-4; cdr3_nt: TGTGCCAGCAGCTTAGTGGGGAGCACAGATACGCAGTATTTT; cdr3_aa: CASSLVGSTDTQYF
clone_size: -; d_call: -; j_call: TRBJ1-2; v_call: TRBV12-3/TRBV12-4; cdr3_nt: TGTGCCAGCATCGACCGGGACGCCGGATATGGCTACACCTTC; cdr3_aa: CASIDRDAGYGYTF
clone_size: -; d_call: -; j_call: TRBJ2-7; v_call: TRBV3-1; cdr3_nt: TGTGCCAGCAGCCAGGGGGGTCCGGGACAGCGCTACAATGAGCAGTACTTC; cdr3_aa: CASSQGGPGQRYNEQYF
clone_size: -; d_call: TRBD1; j_call: TRBJ2-6; v_call: TRBV7-9; cdr3_nt: TGTGCCAGCAGCTTGGTTGGACAGGGGGAGAAATTCTCTGGGGCCAACGTCCTGACTTTC; cdr3_aa: CASSLVGQGEKFSGANVLTF
clone_size: few; d_call: TRBD2; j_call: TRBJ2-2; v_call: TRBV5-1; cdr3_nt: TGCGCCAGCAGCTCGACTAGCGGAAGGAACACCGGGGAGCTGTTTTTT; cdr3_aa: CASSSTSGRNTGELFF
clone_size: -; d_call: TRBD2; j_call: TRBJ2-7; v_call: TRBV7-2; cdr3_nt: TGTGCCAGCAGCCCCTCGGGGAGGACTAGCTCCTACGAGCAGTACTTC; cdr3_aa: CASSPSGRTSSYEQYF
clone_size: -; d_call: -; j_call: TRBJ2-7; v_call: TRBV20-1; cdr3_nt: TGCAGTGCTAGAGAGGGCTTCACCTACGAGCAGTACTTC; cdr3_aa: CSAREGFTYEQYF
clone_size: -; d_call: -; j_call: TRBJ2-3; v_call: TRBV18; cdr3_nt: TGTGCCAGCTCACCTGGAGAATGGACAGTGCTCGACACAGATACGCAGTATTTT; cdr3_aa: CASSPGEWTVLDTDTQYF
clone_size: -; d_call: -; j_call: TRBJ1-1; v_call: TRBV20-1; cdr3_nt: TGCAGTGCTTTGGACAGCCACTTGAACACTGAAGCTTTCTTT; cdr3_aa: CSALDSHLNTEAFF
clone_size: few; d_call: TRBD2; j_call: TRBJ2-3; v_call: TRBV19; cdr3_nt: TGTGCCAGTAGTGCGACTAGCGCCTTCACGGATACGCAGTATTTT; cdr3_aa: CASSATSAFTDTQYF
clone_size: -; d_call: -; j_call: TRBJ2-4; v_call: TRBV11-2; cdr3_nt: TGTGCCAGCAGAGCCGCAGGGACCAAAAACATTCAGTACTTC; cdr3_aa: CASRAAGTKNIQYF
clone_size: -; d_call: -; j_call: TRBJ2-7; v_call: TRBV7-9; cdr3_nt: TGTGCCAGCAGCGCAACGGCCGGGGACTACGAGCAGTACTTC; cdr3_aa: CASSATAGDYEQYF
clone_size: -; d_call: TRBD1; j_call: TRBJ1-2; v_call: TRBV7-9; cdr3_nt: TGTGCCAGCAGCTTCCGGGACAGGGACAACTATGGCTACACCTTC; cdr3_aa: CASSFRDRDNYGYTF